A selection of T cell receptor beta chains follows, all from one sample in a study of T-cell reconstitution after alpha-beta-depleted transplantation in children. Using its own MiXCR run on the PCR reads, TCRdb lists one record per CDR3 protein. The table shows about 540,000 distinct CDR3 sequences, with roughly 30% occurring only once. The sample was PBMCs, taken before TCRalphabeta/CD19-depleted stem cell transplant. These receptors all stem from a boy less than two years old with Wiskott-Aldrich syndrome, due to receive a stem cell transplant. Both conserved end residues are part of each CDR3. D genes are given only for firm matches. Size is omitted from some rows. Given values are once, few, many or a class for expanded clones.

abundance,j_gene,len,v_gene,d_gene,CDR3nt,CDR3aa
many,TRBJ2-1,11,TRBV20-1,-,TGCAGTGCTAGGGGGTACAATGAGCAGTTCTTC,CSARGYNEQFF
many,TRBJ2-5,14,TRBV15,-,TGTGCCACCAGCAGAGATCTAGGGGGAGAGACCCAGTACTTC,CATSRDLGGETQYF
few,TRBJ2-4,14,TRBV12-3/TRBV12-4,-,TGTGCCAGCAGTTTATTAGAAGGCAAAAACATTCAGTACTTC,CASSLLEGKNIQYF
-,TRBJ1-4,14,TRBV12-3/TRBV12-4,-,TGTGCCAGCAGTTCCGGGGCCCCAAATGAAAAACTGTTTTTT,CASSSGAPNEKLFF
-,TRBJ2-3,16,TRBV20-1,TRBD1,TGCAGTGCTAGAGATTCGGACAGGGGGGGAACAGATACGCAGTATTTT,CSARDSDRGGTDTQYF
-,TRBJ2-4,19,TRBV20-1,TRBD2,TGCAGTGCTAGCGGAGAACTAGCGGGAGGGCCGCTAGCCAAAAACATTCAGTACTTC,CSASGELAGGPLAKNIQYF
-,TRBJ1-5,13,TRBV6-6,-,TGTGCCAGCAGCCAGACAGGAGCTCAGCCCCAGCATTTT,CASSQTGAQPQHF
-,TRBJ2-7,14,TRBV12-3/TRBV12-4,-,TGTGCCAGCAGTTTATCTGGGGGCTATTACGAGCAGTACTTC,CASSLSGGYYEQYF
-,TRBJ2-7,15,TRBV20-1,-,TGCAGTGCTAGCCGGTGGGAGATCGGGGCTTACGAGCAGTACTTC,CSASRWEIGAYEQYF
-,TRBJ2-5,12,TRBV28,-,TGTGCCAGCAGTCCCCTAGTTTTCGGGCAGTACTTC,CASSPLVFGQYF
few,TRBJ2-1,15,TRBV12-3/TRBV12-4,-,TGTGCCAGCAGTTTAATAGGGAAAGGATACAATGAGCAGTTCTTC,CASSLIGKGYNEQFF
-,TRBJ2-2,18,TRBV10-3,TRBD2,TGTGCCATCAAAAAGACTAGCGGGCCGTTCGCGAACACCGGGGAGCTGTTTTTT,CAIKKTSGPFANTGELFF
few,TRBJ2-1,16,TRBV28,TRBD2,TGTGCCAGCAGTGATTCTAGCGGGAGCTCCTACAATGAGCAGTTCTTC,CASSDSSGSSYNEQFF
few,TRBJ2-1,13,TRBV5-1,-,TGCGCCAGCAGCATGACTAGTTGGAATGAGCAGTTCTTC,CASSMTSWNEQFF
-,TRBJ2-5,12,TRBV20-1,-,TGCAGTGCTAGTTTCCAGGGAGAGACCCAGTACTTC,CSASFQGETQYF
-,TRBJ2-7,13,TRBV29-1,TRBD2,TGCAGCGCCTCCGGGACTAGCCTCTACGAGCAGTACTTC,CSASGTSLYEQYF
few,TRBJ2-7,15,TRBV7-2,-,TGTGCCAGCAGCCTCCCGATAGGAACCCGGCGCGAGCAGTACTTC,CASSLPIGTRREQYF